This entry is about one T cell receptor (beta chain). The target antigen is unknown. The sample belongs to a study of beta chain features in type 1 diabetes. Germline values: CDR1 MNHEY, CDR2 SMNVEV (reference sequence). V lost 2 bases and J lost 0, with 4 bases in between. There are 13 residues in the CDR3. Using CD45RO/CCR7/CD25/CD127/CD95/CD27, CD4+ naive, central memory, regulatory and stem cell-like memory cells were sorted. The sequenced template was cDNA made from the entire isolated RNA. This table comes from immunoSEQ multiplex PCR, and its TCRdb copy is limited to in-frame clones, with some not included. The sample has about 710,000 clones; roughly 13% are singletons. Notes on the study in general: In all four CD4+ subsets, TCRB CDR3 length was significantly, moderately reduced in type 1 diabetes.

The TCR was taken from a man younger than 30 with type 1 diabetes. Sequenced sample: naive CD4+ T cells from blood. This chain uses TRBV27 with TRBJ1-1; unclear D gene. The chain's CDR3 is CASSLKMNTEAFF. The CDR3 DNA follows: TGTGCCAGCAGTTTAAAGATGAACACTGAAGCTTTCTTT.